The 20 T cell receptor beta chains presented below share a single source sample, sequenced in a study of cytomegalovirus exposure and HLA in healthy donors. Vbeta (60) and Jbeta (13) primers were used in the PCR. The table came from immunoSEQ multiplex PCR; TCRdb's copy has only in-frame clones and leaves some out. The specimen's table records tens of thousands of clones. Source material: PBMCs. The receptors here all came from a man aged 45-65 years in good health and CMV-seropositive.

The J gene is TRBJ1-3, the V gene TRBV7-9; D gene unclear. Per the germline V gene, CDR1 is SEHNR and CDR2 is FQNEAQ (reference sequence). This CDR3 has 14 residues. Deletions cut 4 bases from V and 2 bases from J, with 9 bases between. CDR3 sequence: CASSYDTTGNTIYF. The DNA of the CDR3 is TGTGCCAGCAGCTACGACACAACTGGAAACACCATATATTTT.

The chain joins TRBV7-8 to TRBJ2-2; D uncertain. The CDR3 runs 16 residues. Between the trimmed V and J ends, which lost 8 bases and 7 bases, there was a span of 23 bases. Germline lookup yields CDR1 SGHVS and CDR2 FQNEAQ. The CDR3 region has the DNA TGTGCCAGCTCATCCCCGAGAGGCTTGTTGAGCGGGGAGCTGTTTTTT. Translating it yields CASSSPRGLLSGELFF.

For the CDR3, the DNA is TGTGCCATCAGTGAAGAGATGGTGGGCCACACTGAAGCTTTCTTT. Translation gives CAISEEMVGHTEAFF. The V gene is TRBV10-3, the J gene TRBJ1-1; no firm D call. The germline V and J ends were trimmed by 3 bases and 3 bases, with 14 bases remaining between them. Germline assignment: CDR1 ENHRY and CDR2 SYGVKD. This CDR3 contains 15 residues.

The chain couples TRBV4-3 to TRBJ1-3, with D possibly matching TRBD1 (5 bases). This CDR3 has 14 amino acids. Per the germline V gene, CDR1 is LGHNA and CDR2 is YSLEER. V was cut by 4 bases and J by 4 bases, with 11 bases left in between. CDR3 protein: CASSLQGWGNTIYF. The CDR3 DNA follows: TGCGCCAGCAGCCTCCAGGGATGGGGAAACACCATATATTTT.

The chain links TRBV28 to TRBJ1-1, with unresolved D. Germline V gene sequence: CDR1 MDHEN, CDR2 SYDVKM. This CDR3 comprises 12 residues. Deletions cut 3 bases from V and 1 base from J, with 3 bases between. The CDR3 spells CASSFQNTEAFF. The CDR3 bases are TGTGCCAGCAGTTTTCAGAACACTGAAGCTTTCTTT.

The gene calls are TRBV29-1 and TRBJ1-1; 9 bases agree with TRBD1. In germline, CDR1 is SQVTM, CDR2 ANQGSEA. The CDR3 consists of 18 residues. V dropped 7 bases and J dropped 8; count of bases not matched to a gene: 26. This chain's CDR3 is CSAGGGGSWRGGQGEAFF. As DNA, the CDR3 is TGCAGCGCGGGAGGCGGGGGGAGCTGGCGCGGGGGACAGGGCGAAGCTTTCTTT.

The chain recombines TRBV7-2 with TRBJ1-2; D gene ambiguous. Trimming pared 5 bases from V and 5 bases from J, leaving 18 bases between. CDR1 and CDR2 from the germline V gene are SGHTA and FQGNSA. There are 15 residues in the CDR3. This CDR3 is CASSPFQEVVYGYTF. The CDR3 DNA reads TGTGCCAGCAGCCCCTTCCAGGAAGTAGTTTATGGCTACACCTTC. Based on the CDR3 plus reference TRBV7-2 and TRBJ1-2, the full variable domain is GAGVSQSPSNKVTEKGKDVELRCDPISGHTALYWYRQSLGQGLEFLIYFQGNSAPDKSGLPSDRFSAERTGGSVSTLTIQRTQQEDSAVYLCASSPFQEVVYGYTFGSGTRLTVV.

The chain links TRBV9 to TRBJ1-4, with 8 bases matching TRBD1. The CDR3 runs to 16 residues. Germline lookup yields CDR1 SGDLS and CDR2 YYNGEE. J was trimmed by 8 bases and V by 2 bases; bases with no gene match: 11. The CDR3: CASSVLSGGAGEKLFF. The DNA for the CDR3 is TGTGCCAGCAGCGTCCTCTCAGGGGGCGCGGGGGAAAAACTGTTTTTT.

The J gene is TRBJ1-2, the V gene TRBV19, with 7 bases aligning to TRBD1. Germline CDR1 LNHDA, CDR2 SQIVND (reference sequence). This CDR3 spans 13 amino acids. After removal of 8 bases from V and 4 bases from J, the junction contained 7 bases not matched to a gene. The CDR3 reads CASHRGPIYGYTF. Written as DNA, the CDR3 is TGTGCCAGTCACAGGGGTCCCATCTATGGCTACACCTTC.

J is TRBJ1-2 and V is TRBV18; D is possibly TRBD1 (5 bases). Germline assignment: CDR1 KGHSH and CDR2 LQKENI. V was clipped by 3 bases and J by 1 base, with 12 bases between them. The CDR3 extends over 15 amino acids. The CDR3 nucleotides read TGTGCCAGCTCACCGACGGGGGGAAGTAACTATGGCTACACCTTC. Translating gives CASSPTGGSNYGYTF.

The V gene is TRBV6-5, the J gene TRBJ2-1; 10 nucleotides match TRBD2. After removal of 6 bases from V and 6 bases from J, the junction contained 8 bases not matched to a gene. CDR3 length equals 15 residues. From germline, CDR1 is MNHEY and CDR2 SVGAGI. CDR3 region: CASRGLAGASNEQFF. The CDR3 bases are TGTGCCAGCAGGGGCCTAGCGGGAGCATCCAATGAGCAGTTCTTC.

The rearrangement uses TRBV11-1 and TRBJ1-2; TRBD1 might be the D (5 bases). Germline assignment: CDR1 SGHAT and CDR2 FQDESV (reference sequence). V lost 5 bases to trimming and J lost 5 bases, with 9 bases between them. The CDR3 is made up of 12 amino acids. CDR3 coding DNA: TGTGCCAGCAGCCCCGGGGGTTATGGCTACACCTTC. It specifies CASSPGGYGYTF.

V usage is TRBV30 and J usage is TRBJ2-2; weak D call: TRBD2 (6 bases). This CDR3 contains 15 residues. CDR1 is GTSNPN and CDR2 is SVGIG in the germline V gene (reference sequence). V was trimmed by 5 bases and J by 5 bases, leaving 18 bases between them. As DNA, the CDR3 is TGTGCCTGGGGAAACGGAGGGTTCTTGACCGGGGAGCTGTTTTTT. It codes for CAWGNGGFLTGELFF.

This chain links TRBV19 with TRBJ2-5; 9 nucleotides match TRBD1. Germline values: CDR1 LNHDA, CDR2 SQIVND (reference sequence). CDR3 length equals 16 residues. The trim removed 5 bases at V and 5 bases at J, leaving 12 bases unmatched. In nucleotides, the CDR3 is TGTGCCAGTAGTCCGCGAGGGAGGACAGGGGTTGAGACCCAGTACTTC. Translation gives CASSPRGRTGVETQYF.

The chain uses TRBV30 and TRBJ1-1, with no clear D. The length of the CDR3 is 14 residues. Germline V lookup: CDR1 GTSNPN, CDR2 SVGIG (reference sequence). V lost 5 bases, J lost 5 bases, and 18 bases lay in between. CDR3: CAWDKAIGGTEAFF. The CDR3 DNA follows: TGTGCCTGGGATAAGGCTATCGGAGGGACTGAAGCTTTCTTT.

This sequence joins TRBV13 and TRBJ2-1; 9 nucleotides agree with TRBD2. This CDR3 has 15 residues. Germline-derived CDR1 and CDR2 are PRHDT and FYEKMQ (reference sequence). V was clipped by 4 bases and J by 3 bases; unmatched bases: 4. CDR3 loop: CASSSRTSVYNEQFF. The CDR3 DNA follows: TGTGCCAGCAGCTCGCGGACTAGCGTCTACAATGAGCAGTTCTTC.

The J gene is TRBJ1-3, the V gene TRBV9; D remains unclear. The V and J ends lost 4 bases and 0 bases respectively, with 11 bases between them. Germline CDR1 SGDLS, CDR2 YYNGEE. This CDR3 is built from 15 residues. CDR3 region: CASSPSGGSGNTIYF. The DNA of the CDR3 is TGTGCCAGCAGCCCTTCCGGCGGCTCTGGAAACACCATATATTTT.

The chain joins TRBV7-9 to TRBJ2-7, with 9 bases aligning to TRBD2. The CDR3 length is 15 residues. Germline-derived CDR1 and CDR2 are SEHNR and FQNEAQ (reference sequence). J was trimmed by 6 bases and V by 5 bases; bases with no gene match: 11. In nucleotides, the CDR3 is TGTGCCAGCAGCGGGGCGGGAGGGCCATTGGGCGAGCAGTACTTC. It encodes CASSGAGGPLGEQYF.

V gene TRBV28 combines with J gene TRBJ2-7; the D is unclear. Trimming pared 8 bases from V and 6 bases from J, leaving 17 bases between. Germline CDR1 and CDR2: MDHEN and SYDVKM. The length of the CDR3 is 13 residues. The DNA of the CDR3 is TGTGCCAGCTGTTCACTGGAGTTGACCGAGCAGTACTTC. Translated: CASCSLELTEQYF.

V gene TRBV30 combines with J gene TRBJ2-3; 13 positions match TRBD2. V dropped 0 bases and J dropped 5; count of bases not matched to a gene: 5. This CDR3 comprises 16 residues. Germline V lookup: CDR1 GTSNPN, CDR2 SVGIG (reference sequence). The CDR3 DNA is TGTGCCTGGAGTGTGGGGACTAGCGGGATGAAAGATACGCAGTATTTT. This translates into CAWSVGTSGMKDTQYF.